This TCR beta chain was obtained from a study of CXCR3-negative and CXCR3-positive naive CD8 T cells. With UMI labels, 5' RACE was used to prepare the TRB cDNA libraries. TCRdb re-called the 5' RACE reads; every CDR3 protein appears as one record, without DNA. In total, the table holds about 85,000 distinct CDR3 sequences. Notes on the study in general: Much lower diversity was found in memory CD8+ cells, while both naive subsets had comparably high diversity. For CXCR3-positive naive cells, TRB CDR3s were more hydrophobic than those of CXCR3-negative naive cells. Naive CXCR3-positive and CXCR3-negative cells shared TRBV-TRBJ usage; memory cells diverged. TRB CDR3 properties indicated TCR strength, while surface CD5 was similar across naive subsets.

Definition of naive CD8+ T cells rested on a CD45RO-CCR7+CD27+CD95- profile. A remark on this clonotype: The antigen remains unidentified.

The sample comprised naive CXCR3+ CD8+ T cells from blood. Subset of the sample: CD45RO-CCR7+CD27+CD95- naive CD8+ T cells expressing CXCR3 (TNR3+). The clonotype was recovered from a human donor in good health. Some clones in this sample may be carry-over from other donors' samples.

The CDR3 sequence is CASSSQRDYEQYF. This chain joins TRBV3-1 and TRBJ2-7; TCRdb gives TRBD2 as the D gene, but with no DNA this cannot be confirmed. Germline-derived CDR1 and CDR2 are LGHDT and YNNKEL (reference sequence). The CDR3 runs to 13 residues.